This T cell receptor beta chain originates from a study of cytotoxic CD8 clonotypes in ibrutinib-treated CLL. In the study overall: For this cohort, patients were roughly eleven relapsed/refractory and about 14 treatment-naive, while some 18 were IGHV unmutated. Among patients, around 25 responded partially and 2 completely; around 15 then stayed remitted and around 12 progressed after median roughly 68 months.

A 1 in 200,000 to 1 in 1 million T cell depth was the sequencing target. Using immunoSEQ multiplex PCR, the repertoire was profiled, and TCRdb retains in-frame clones only, with some absent. Here the sample spans roughly 160,000 clones, more than 80% being singletons. Germline CDR1 is MGHRA and CDR2 is YSYEKL. V was pared by 3 bases and J by 3 bases, with 9 bases between. The CDR3 has 13 residues. This clonotype was sampled from a human donor with chronic lymphocytic leukemia. The chain employs TRBV4-1 and TRBJ2-7, with a tentative D call TRBD2 (6 bases). The source was PBMCs, collected after 24 months of ibrutinib treatment. The chain's CDR3 is CASSQGLNYEQYF. The CDR3 DNA reads as TGCGCCAGCAGCCAGGGACTTAACTACGAGCAGTACTTC.